A selection of T cell receptor beta chains follows, all from one sample in a study of early T cells in non-severe SARS-CoV-2 infection. TCRdb redid the calling of the 5' RACE reads with MiXCR, one entry per CDR3 protein. This sample has over 55,000 distinct CDR3 sequences, with 12% found just once. The material sequenced was whole blood, taken at baseline. The receptors stem from an adult who was a healthcare worker with PCR-confirmed SARS-CoV-2 infection or an uninfected control (not recorded which). Both conserved end residues are part of each CDR3. The order of the fields is V gene, clone size, D gene, J gene, CDR3 protein, CDR3 DNA. D genes are given only for firm matches. Where a row states a size, it is once, few, many or the class of an expanded clone; other rows omit it.

>TRBV5-1|few|NA|TRBJ1-6
CASSSDSNSPLHF
TGCGCCAGCAGCTCGGACAGCAATTCACCCCTCCACTTT
>TRBV5-1|NA|TRBD2|TRBJ2-3
CASSLASGGVTDTQYF
TGCGCCAGCAGCTTGGCTAGCGGGGGGGTCACAGATACGCAGTATTTT
>TRBV20-1|once|NA|TRBJ2-5
CSAGEDSRGETQYF
TGCAGTGCTGGGGAAGACAGTAGAGGAGAGACCCAGTACTTC
>TRBV15|NA|NA|TRBJ2-3
CATSRPGGTDTQYF
TGTGCCACCAGCAGGCCTGGGGGAACAGATACGCAGTATTTT
>TRBV20-1|many|NA|TRBJ1-1
CSAKKGGKDTEAFF
TGCAGTGCTAAGAAAGGGGGGAAAGACACTGAAGCTTTCTTT
>TRBV7-2|many|NA|TRBJ2-1
CASSLARNEQFF
TGTGCCAGCAGCTTAGCCCGAAATGAGCAGTTCTTC
>TRBV29-1|many|TRBD1|TRBJ2-2
CSVEDPGTGVSGELFF
TGCAGCGTTGAAGATCCTGGGACAGGGGTTTCCGGGGAGCTGTTTTTT
>TRBV18|NA|NA|TRBJ2-1
CASSPGVDSNNEQFF
TGTGCCAGCTCCCCTGGGGTCGACAGTAACAATGAGCAGTTCTTC
>TRBV11-3|NA|NA|TRBJ2-1
CASSLGQGGVDEQFF
TGTGCCAGCAGCCTCGGACAGGGAGGGGTCGATGAGCAGTTCTTC
>TRBV10-3|NA|TRBD1|TRBJ2-2
CAIRRDSPLGTGELFF
TGTGCCATCAGGAGGGACAGCCCTTTGGGCACCGGGGAGCTGTTTTTT
>TRBV3-1|NA|TRBD1|TRBJ2-3
CASTGTGGTDTQYF
TGTGCCAGCACCGGGACAGGGGGTACAGATACGCAGTATTTT
>TRBV28|NA|NA|TRBJ2-1
CASSDLGNEQFF
TGTGCCAGCAGCGACCTTGGGAATGAGCAGTTCTTC
>TRBV6-5|many|TRBD1|TRBJ1-5
CASSYGQGANQPQHF
TGTGCCAGCAGTTACGGACAGGGGGCGAATCAGCCCCAGCATTTT
>TRBV29-1|NA|NA|TRBJ1-4
CSVGARSNEKLFF
TGCAGCGTAGGGGCGCGGTCTAATGAAAAACTGTTTTTT